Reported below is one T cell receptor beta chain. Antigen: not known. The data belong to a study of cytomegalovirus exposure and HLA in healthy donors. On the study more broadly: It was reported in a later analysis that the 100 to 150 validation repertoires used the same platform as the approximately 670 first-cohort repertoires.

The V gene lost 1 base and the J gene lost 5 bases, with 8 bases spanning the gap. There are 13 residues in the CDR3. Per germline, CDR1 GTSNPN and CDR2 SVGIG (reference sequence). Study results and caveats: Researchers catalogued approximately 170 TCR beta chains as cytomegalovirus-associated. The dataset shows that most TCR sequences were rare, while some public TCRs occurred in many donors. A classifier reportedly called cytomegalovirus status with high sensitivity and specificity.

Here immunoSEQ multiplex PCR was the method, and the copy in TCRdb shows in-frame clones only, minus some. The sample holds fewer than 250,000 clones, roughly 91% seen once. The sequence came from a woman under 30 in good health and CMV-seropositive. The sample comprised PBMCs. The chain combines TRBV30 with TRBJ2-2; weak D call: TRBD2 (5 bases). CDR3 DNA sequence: TGTGCCTGGAGTGGAGGGTATACCGGGGAGCTGTTTTTT. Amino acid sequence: CAWSGGYTGELFF.